The 25 T cell receptor beta chains listed next were all sequenced from one sample in a study of molecular identifiers for immune sequencing clone quantification. TCRdb re-analysed the PCR reads in MiXCR, keeping a single row per CDR3 protein. Here the sample spans more than 450,000 distinct CDR3 sequences, about a quarter being singletons. Sample: naive CD8+ T cells from blood, with Jurkat cell RNA spiked in. The subset here: FACS-sorted CD8+CD4-CCR7+CD45RA+ naive T cells. These receptors came from a human donor in good health. Some libraries in this study had Jurkat cell RNA spiked in.

As regards this clonotype: A much larger clone lies a single base off, so this may be a read error. J is TRBJ2-2 and V is TRBV24-1, with D perhaps matching TRBD1 (6 bases). Germline CDR1 reads KGHDR; CDR2 reads SFDVKD. V dropped 1 base and J dropped 6 bases, with 8 bases sitting between them. CDR3 length: 14 residues. In nucleotides, the CDR3 is TGTGCCACCAGTGATTTATACAGGGCCGGGGAGCTGTTTTTT. Translated, it gives CATSDLYRAGELFF.

The chain carries TRBV12-3 or TRBV12-4 and TRBJ2-1; 8 nucleotides match TRBD2. Trimming took 6 bases from V and 8 from J; bases not matched to a gene: 15. The CDR3 has 16 residues. The CDR3 DNA is TGTGCCAGCAGACCAACGGGAGCGGGAGTAATGGATGAGCAGTTCTTC. Its protein is CASRPTGAGVMDEQFF.

This chain links TRBV4-3 with TRBJ2-7; tentatively, D is TRBD2 (5 bases). Germline V gene lookup returns CDR1 LGHNA and CDR2 YSLEER. This CDR3 spans 16 amino acids. Trimming stripped 3 bases from V and 2 bases from J, with 17 bases between. The chain's CDR3 is CASSQGPSTNAYEQYF. DNA of the CDR3: TGCGCCAGCAGCCAGGGTCCTAGCACCAACGCCTACGAGCAGTACTTC.

This clonotype appeared a few times. The chain combines TRBV6-2 or TRBV6-3 with TRBJ2-7; D perhaps matches TRBD1 (6 bases). This CDR3 has 15 amino acids. Germline V CDR1 and CDR2: MNHEY, SVGEGT. The V end was cut by 4 bases, the J end by 1 base, with 14 bases between. CDR3 loop: CASSSGRQGSYEQYF. DNA for the CDR3: TGTGCCAGCAGTTCCGGACGGCAGGGGTCCTACGAGCAGTACTTC.

Details on this clonotype: A read error is possible here, since a much larger clone lies one base away. This rearrangement joins TRBV7-6 to TRBJ2-3, with TRBD1 identical over 9 bases. The CDR3 extends over 15 amino acids. The germline CDR1 and CDR2 sequences are SGHVS and FNYEAQ. CDR3 sequence (DNA): TGTGCCAGCAGCCAAACAGGGGGCCGGGCAGATACGCTGTATTTT. Its translation: CASSQTGGRADTLYF.

This rearrangement joins TRBV5-4 to TRBJ2-7, with 9 bases aligning to TRBD2. This CDR3 has 18 amino acids. After removal of 0 bases from V and 0 bases from J, the junction contained 10 bases not matched to a gene. Germline V lookup: CDR1 SGHNT, CDR2 YYREEE (reference sequence). CDR3 DNA sequence: TGTGCCAGCAGCTTGGGGTCGGATAGCGGGAGTAGCTCCTACGAGCAGTACTTC. Protein product: CASSLGSDSGSSSYEQYF. Variable domain in full (rest from reference TRBV5-4 and TRBJ2-7): ETGVTQSPTHLIKTRGQQVTLRCSSQSGHNTVSWYQQALGQGPQFIFQYYREEENGRGNFPPRFSGLQFPNYSSELNVNALELDDSALYLCASSLGSDSGSSSYEQYFGPGTRLTVT.

The chain combines TRBV19 with TRBJ2-1; perhaps TRBD2 as D (6 bases). This CDR3 contains 15 residues. V was cut by 1 base and J by 7 bases, with 14 bases left in between. Germline assignment: CDR1 LNHDA and CDR2 SQIVND (reference sequence). The CDR3 is CASSIAEGRGNEQFF. CDR3 nucleotides: TGTGCCAGTAGTATAGCGGAGGGCAGAGGGAATGAGCAGTTCTTC. Full variable domain (missing parts from reference TRBV19 and TRBJ2-1): DGGITQSPKYLFRKEGQNVTLSCEQNLNHDAMYWYRQDPGQGLRLIYYSQIVNDFQKGDIAEGYSVSREKKESFPLTVTSAQKNPTAFYLCASSIAEGRGNEQFFGPGTRLTVL.

In the case of this clonotype: The junction and the germline gene differ at one end; a read error may be behind it. The chain carries TRBV29-1 and TRBJ2-7; D unresolved. This CDR3 has 14 amino acids. Germline lookup yields CDR1 SQVTM and CDR2 ANQGSEA. In nucleotides, the CDR3 is TGCAGCGTTACCTTACCGCCACCCTCCTACAAGCAGTACTTC. Translating it yields CSVTLPPPSYKQYF.

This clonotype occurred many times. CDR3 loop: CASSLTDELAKNIQYF. CDR3 DNA sequence: TGTGCCAGCAGCCTGACAGACGAACTAGCCAAAAACATTCAGTACTTC. J is TRBJ2-4 and V is TRBV12-3 or TRBV12-4; D might be TRBD1 (5 bases). V lost 6 bases and J 0 bases, leaving 15 bases between the germline ends. The CDR3 sequence is 16 residues long.

This clonotype was observed at least ten times. The chain employs TRBV7-6 and TRBJ2-3; a possible D gene is TRBD1 (6 bases). Germline CDR1 SGHVS, CDR2 FNYEAQ. V lost 1 base and J lost 5, with 13 bases in between. This CDR3 region has 15 residues. This CDR3 reads CASSLEAGELDTQYF. The CDR3, as DNA: TGTGCCAGCAGCTTAGAGGCAGGGGAGCTAGATACGCAGTATTTT.

Remarks on this clonotype: Being one base from a much bigger clone, this may be a read error. This chain links TRBV14 with TRBJ2-7; TRBD2 agrees at 8 bases. Germline V CDR1 and CDR2: SGHDN, FVKESK. This CDR3 spans 15 amino acids. The CDR3 sequence is CTSSISGALYYEQYF. The CDR3 coding sequence is TGTACCAGCTCCATTAGCGGGGCCCTCTACTACGAGCAGTACTTC.

V is TRBV20-1 and J is TRBJ1-5; D gene uncertain. The CDR3 is made up of 12 amino acids. Germline loops: CDR1 DFQATT, CDR2 SNEGSKA (reference sequence). Trimming took off 5 bases at V and 4 bases at J, with 9 bases between the two ends. CDR3 DNA: TGCAGTGCTTCCGACGGGAATCAGCCCCAGCATTTT. Translating gives CSASDGNQPQHF.

This clonotype was picked up many times. The gene calls are TRBV7-6 and TRBJ1-1, with D perhaps matching TRBD1 (6 bases). The CDR3 extends over 13 amino acids. The germline V and J ends were trimmed by 4 bases and 4 bases, with 10 bases remaining between them. CDR1 is SGHVS and CDR2 is FNYEAQ in the germline V gene. The CDR3 sequence: CASSSRGVTEAFF. The CDR3 DNA reads as TGTGCCAGCAGCTCCAGGGGAGTCACTGAAGCTTTCTTT. Supplemented by reference TRBV7-6 and TRBJ1-1, the full variable domain reads GAGVSQSPRYKVTKRGQDVALRCDPISGHVSLYWYRQALGQGPEFLTYFNYEAQQDKSGLPNDRFSAERPEGSISTLTIQRTEQRDSAMYRCASSSRGVTEAFFGQGTRLTVV.

This clonotype was seen a few times. The V and J genes are TRBV7-9 and TRBJ2-7; 14 bases agree with TRBD2. This CDR3 contains 18 residues. CDR1 is SEHNR and CDR2 is FQNEAQ in the germline V gene (reference sequence). Trimming cost V 1 base and J 2 bases; bases outside gene matches: 7. The CDR3 sequence: CASSLVRTSGRPPYEQYF. CDR3 DNA sequence: TGTGCCAGCAGCTTAGTACGGACTAGCGGGAGGCCCCCCTACGAGCAGTACTTC. The entire variable domain, with the rest obtained from reference TRBV7-9 and TRBJ2-7, is as follows: DTGVSQNPRHKITKRGQNVTFRCDPISEHNRLYWYRQTLGQGPEFLTYFQNEAQLEKSRLLSDRFSAERPKGSFSTLEIQRTEQGDSAMYLCASSLVRTSGRPPYEQYFGPGTRLTVT.

This clonotype was observed once. A junction boundary mismatches the germline segment, possibly from a read error. This chain joins TRBV6-1 and TRBJ2-7; D gene ambiguous. Germline V gives CDR1 MNHNS, CDR2 SASEGT. This CDR3 region has 15 residues. CDR3 sequence: CARRAPAPGPYAQYF. The CDR3 nucleotides are TGTGCCCGCCGTGCCCCGGCCCCGGGTCCCTACGCGCAGTACTTC.

The chain recombines TRBV29-1 with TRBJ2-1; tentatively, D is TRBD2 (6 bases). With 1 base removed from V and 5 bases from J, the gap between germline ends came to 18 bases. The CDR3 runs to 16 residues. The germline V gene encodes CDR1 SQVTM and CDR2 ANQGSEA. The CDR3 nucleotides read TGCAGCGTTGAAGGTCGGGGGAAAGCGTCTGACAATGAGCAGTTCTTC. It specifies CSVEGRGKASDNEQFF.

This clonotype was recorded many times. The chain carries TRBV2 and TRBJ1-5; possible D gene TRBD1, 5 bases. CDR3 length equals 12 residues. Trimming removed 4 bases at V and 7 bases at J, with 8 bases between. Germline V gives CDR1 SNHLY, CDR2 FYNNEI. The CDR3 DNA reads TGTGCCAGCAGTGTCAGGGTCCAGCCCCAGCATTTT. This sequence encodes CASSVRVQPQHF.

This clonotype appeared a few times. The J gene is TRBJ1-5, the V gene TRBV28; a possible D gene is TRBD1 (5 bases). The germline V gene encodes CDR1 MDHEN and CDR2 SYDVKM. V dropped 6 bases and J dropped 4 bases, with 16 bases sitting between them. The CDR3 is 15 amino acids. In DNA form, the CDR3 reads TGTGCCAGCAGCACAGACAGAACCCTTAATCAGCCCCAGCATTTT. Translated: CASSTDRTLNQPQHF. Combining the CDR3 with reference TRBV28 and TRBJ1-5 gives the whole variable domain DVKVTQSSRYLVKRTGEKVFLECVQDMDHENMFWYRQDPGLGLRLIYFSYDVKMKEKGDIPEGYSVSREKKERFSLILESASTNQTSMYLCASSTDRTLNQPQHFGDGTRLSIL.

Concerning this clonotype itself: A much bigger clone sits one base away, suggesting this may be a read error. The J gene is TRBJ1-1, the V gene TRBV4-1, with D possibly TRBD1 on 6 matching bases. Germline V gene sequence: CDR1 MGHRA, CDR2 YSYEKL. The CDR3 is 15 residues long. The CDR3 DNA is TGCGCCAGCAGCCAGGTTGGGGGCCCGAACACTAAAGCTTTCTTT. It codes for CASSQVGGPNTKAFF.

This clonotype was detected ten times or more. The V call is TRBV20-1, the J call TRBJ2-3, with unresolved D. There are 14 residues in the CDR3. Germline V gives CDR1 DFQATT, CDR2 SNEGSKA (reference sequence). V was trimmed by 0 bases and J by 3 bases, leaving 10 bases between them. In nucleotides, the CDR3 is TGCAGTGCTAGAGATCGGGTTCGTACAGATACGCAGTATTTT. As protein: CSARDRVRTDTQYF.

About this clonotype: The junction shows a germline mismatch at one end, possibly a read error. The V call is TRBV29-1, the J call TRBJ1-1; no definite D call. The length of the CDR3 is 15 residues. Germline CDR1 SQVTM, CDR2 ANQGSEA. The CDR3 coding sequence is TGCAGCGTTGAAGGAGAGGGTCAGCCGAACACTGTAGCTTTCTTT. This translates into CSVEGEGQPNTVAFF.

This clonotype has ten or more counts. Here the CDR3 DNA reads TGTGCCAGTAGTCAAGACAGGGGGCGCCCAGATACGCAGTATTTT. Residues: CASSQDRGRPDTQYF. The rearrangement links TRBV19 to TRBJ2-3; 10 positions match TRBD1. Germline lookup yields CDR1 LNHDA and CDR2 SQIVND (reference sequence). The J segment lost 4 bases and the V segment lost 5 bases, leaving 6 bases of the junction unmatched. The CDR3 consists of 15 residues.

The V gene is TRBV11-3, the J gene TRBJ2-7, with D unresolved. The CDR3 runs to 13 residues. Germline V gives CDR1 SGHNT, CDR2 YENEEA. The V end was cut by 3 bases, the J end by 5 bases, with 11 bases between. CDR3 DNA sequence: TGTGCCAGCAGCTTCGTCGAGACCAACGAGCAGTACTTC. Translated, it gives CASSFVETNEQYF.

A few counts support this clonotype. The chain joins TRBV30 to TRBJ2-6; 7 bases line up with TRBD2. The CDR3 is made up of 15 amino acids. Germline assignment: CDR1 GTSNPN and CDR2 SVGIG (reference sequence). With 5 bases clipped from V and 1 base from J, the junction kept 5 bases outside the gene matches. The CDR3 loop reads CAWGEGWSGANVLTF. Here the CDR3 DNA reads TGTGCCTGGGGGGAGGGGTGGTCTGGGGCCAACGTCCTGACTTTC.

The rearrangement joins TRBV7-6 to TRBJ2-2; tentative D call: TRBD2 (6 bases). This CDR3 has 15 amino acids. Trimming removed 3 bases from V and 5 bases from J, with 13 bases in between. Germline-derived CDR1 and CDR2 are SGHVS and FNYEAQ. CDR3 nucleotide sequence: TGTGCCAGCAGCTTCGCAGCGGAGGGGACCGGGGAGCTGTTTTTT. This encodes CASSFAAEGTGELFF.